These T cell receptor beta chains were read from a single sample in a study of neurological immune-mediated disorders. TCRdb passed the 5' RACE reads through MiXCR, listing each CDR3 protein once. The sample contains about 70,000 distinct CDR3 sequences, approximately 3.4% of which appear only once. Sample: PBMCs. All receptors derive from a woman in her forties or fifties with multiple sclerosis. The CDR3 runs from the conserved cysteine through the conserved F or W. D genes are given only for firm matches. Clone size is given as once, few or many counts, or a class when the clone is expanded.

TRBD2	TRBJ2-5	many	TRBV20-1	CSGASGGAAVEGTQYF	TGCAGTGGCGCTAGCGGGGGGGCGGCGGTAGAAGGGACCCAGTACTTC
TRBD2	TRBJ2-1	many	TRBV4-2	CASSQVGGNTYNEQFF	TGTGCCAGCAGCCAAGTGGGAGGGAACACCTACAATGAGCAGTTCTTC
TRBD1	TRBJ1-2	many	TRBV27	CASSLWGQAYGYTF	TGTGCCAGCAGTTTATGGGGACAGGCTTATGGCTACACCTTC
TRBD2	TRBJ2-3	many	TRBV4-2	CASSQGTSGMLRDTQYF	TGTGCCAGCAGCCAAGGGACTAGCGGGATGTTGAGGGATACGCAGTATTTT
TRBD1	TRBJ1-6	many	TRBV12-3/TRBV12-4	CASSWDRNSPLHF	TGTGCCAGCAGTTGGGACAGAAATTCACCCCTCCACTTT
TRBD1	TRBJ2-3	many	TRBV10-3	CAISEGRTGEDTQYF	TGTGCCATCAGTGAGGGCAGGACAGGGGAAGATACGCAGTATTTT
-	TRBJ1-2	many	TRBV20-1	CSARPLGVDYGYTF	TGCAGTGCTAGACCCCTTGGGGTGGACTATGGCTACACCTTC
TRBD1	TRBJ1-5	many	TRBV20-1	CSARSTGTNQPQHF	TGCAGTGCTAGATCGACAGGGACCAATCAGCCCCAGCATTTT
-	TRBJ1-5	many	TRBV5-6	CASSFFQGGPQHF	TGTGCCAGCAGCTTTTTTCAGGGAGGCCCCCAGCATTTT
TRBD2	TRBJ2-1	many	TRBV7-2	CASSLTSGVHNEQFF	TGTGCCAGCAGCTTGACTAGCGGGGTCCACAATGAGCAGTTCTTC
-	TRBJ2-4	many	TRBV24-1	CATSDSNQGDIQYF	TGTGCCACCAGTGATTCGAATCAAGGGGACATTCAGTACTTC
-	TRBJ1-4	many	TRBV12-3/TRBV12-4	CASSFRTDGKLFF	TGTGCCAGCAGTTTCAGGACCGACGGAAAACTGTTTTTT
-	TRBJ1-6	many	TRBV5-1	CASSSGQEETPLHF	TGCGCCAGCAGCTCGGGTCAGGAAGAGACACCCCTCCACTTT